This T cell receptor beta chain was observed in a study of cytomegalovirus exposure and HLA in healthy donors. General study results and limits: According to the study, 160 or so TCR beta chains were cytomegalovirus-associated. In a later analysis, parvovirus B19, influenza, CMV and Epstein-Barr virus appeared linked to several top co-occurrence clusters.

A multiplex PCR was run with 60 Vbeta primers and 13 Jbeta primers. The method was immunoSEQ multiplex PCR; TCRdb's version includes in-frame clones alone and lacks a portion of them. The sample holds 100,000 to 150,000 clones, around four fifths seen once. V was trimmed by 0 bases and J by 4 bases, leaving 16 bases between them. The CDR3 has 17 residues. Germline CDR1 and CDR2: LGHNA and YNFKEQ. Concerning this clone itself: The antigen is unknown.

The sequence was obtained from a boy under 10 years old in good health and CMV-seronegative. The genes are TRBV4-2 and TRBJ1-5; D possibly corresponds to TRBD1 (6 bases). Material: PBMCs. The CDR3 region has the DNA TGTGCCAGCAGCCAAGATCCTAGGATGGGGACAAATCAGCCCCAGCATTTT. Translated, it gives CASSQDPRMGTNQPQHF.